Here is one TCR beta chain with its context. Its antigen is undetermined. This record belongs to a study of CXCR3-negative and CXCR3-positive naive CD8 T cells. Study at large: A total of some 130 million TRB reads was generated, with about 1.5 +/- 0.3 million per library.

Study results and limitations: High diversity, comparable across both naive subsets, contrasted with much lower diversity in memory CD8+ cells. Similar TRBV-TRBJ usage characterized naive CXCR3-negative and CXCR3-positive cells; memory cells differed.

This CDR3 spans 16 amino acids. Germline V gene lookup returns CDR1 SGHTA and CDR2 FQGNSA. The TRB cDNA libraries were prepared by 5' RACE with UMI labels. TCRdb re-called the 5' RACE reads and gives one entry per CDR3 protein, without DNA. The ten most abundant clones cover over 15% of a sample with about 22,000 distinct CDR3 sequences. The TCR sequence derives from a human donor in good health. Some clones in this sample may be carry-over from other donors' samples. The rearrangement uses TRBV7-2 and TRBJ2-3; TCRdb's D gene call, TRBD1, goes unchecked for lack of DNA. Sequences were obtained from memory CD8+ T cells from blood. This CDR3 reads CASTTTGTVRTDTQYF.